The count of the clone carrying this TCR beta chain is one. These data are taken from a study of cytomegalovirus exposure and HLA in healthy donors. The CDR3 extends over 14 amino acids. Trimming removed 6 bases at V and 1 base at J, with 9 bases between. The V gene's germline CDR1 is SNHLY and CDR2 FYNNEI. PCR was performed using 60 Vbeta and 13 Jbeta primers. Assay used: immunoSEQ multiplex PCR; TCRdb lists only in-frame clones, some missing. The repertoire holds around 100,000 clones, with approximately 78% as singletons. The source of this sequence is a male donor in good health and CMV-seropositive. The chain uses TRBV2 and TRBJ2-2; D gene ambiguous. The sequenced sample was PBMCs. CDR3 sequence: CASRADLNTGELFF. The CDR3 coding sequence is TGTGCCAGCAGGGCAGACTTGAACACCGGGGAGCTGTTTTTT.